The source of this TCR beta chain is a study of T-cell memory formation after mild COVID-19. Study as a whole: The TCR clusters were mostly specific to one donor.

This clonotype was picked up a small number of times. The antigen remains unidentified. V shed 6 bases, J shed 4 bases, and the junction held 13 bases outside the gene matches. This CDR3 is 16 amino acids long. CDR1 MNHNS and CDR2 SASEGT come from the germline V gene. Findings and limits, study-wide: A balance of CD4 and CD8 characterized clones contracting day 15 to 85, whereas later expanders leaned CD4+.

TCRdb re-called the 5' RACE reads with MiXCR, one entry per CDR3 protein. The table has about 400,000 distinct CDR3 sequences, about a sixth seen once. The clonotype was recovered from a man between 18 and 35 years old who had mild COVID-19 (a few samples of this study predate the infection). Cell type and time point are not known. Material: PBMCs or a T cell subset sorted from them (not recorded which). J is TRBJ1-2 and V is TRBV6-1; 8 bases are shared with TRBD1. The DNA of the CDR3 is TGTGCCAGCAGGGACAATCAGGGGGCTGTGCTCTATGGCTACACCTTC. Translation gives CASRDNQGAVLYGYTF.